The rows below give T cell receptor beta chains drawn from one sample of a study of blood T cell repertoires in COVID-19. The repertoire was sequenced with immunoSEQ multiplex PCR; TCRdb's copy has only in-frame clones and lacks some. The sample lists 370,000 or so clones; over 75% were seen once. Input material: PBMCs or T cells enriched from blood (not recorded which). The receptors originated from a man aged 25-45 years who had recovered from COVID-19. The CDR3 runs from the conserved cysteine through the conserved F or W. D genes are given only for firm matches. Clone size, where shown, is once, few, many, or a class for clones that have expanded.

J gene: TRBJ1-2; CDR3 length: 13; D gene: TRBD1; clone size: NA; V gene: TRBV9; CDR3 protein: CASGPGTGGGYTF; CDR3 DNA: TGTGCCAGCGGACCCGGGACAGGGGGCGGCTACACCTTC
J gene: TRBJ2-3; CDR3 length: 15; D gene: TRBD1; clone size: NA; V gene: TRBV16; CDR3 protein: CASSQSRGRKDTQYF; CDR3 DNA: TGTGCCAGCAGCCAATCAAGGGGGCGAAAAGATACGCAGTATTTT
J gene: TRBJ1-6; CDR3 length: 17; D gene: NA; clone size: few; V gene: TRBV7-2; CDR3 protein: CASSPDGIGSYNSPLHF; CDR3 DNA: TGTGCCAGCAGCCCAGACGGGATAGGGTCCTATAATTCACCCCTCCACTTT
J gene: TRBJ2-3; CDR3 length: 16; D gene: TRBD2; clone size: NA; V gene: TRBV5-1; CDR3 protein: CASSLASGGRTDTQYF; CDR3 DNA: TGCGCCAGCAGCTTGGCTAGCGGGGGGCGTACAGATACGCAGTATTTT
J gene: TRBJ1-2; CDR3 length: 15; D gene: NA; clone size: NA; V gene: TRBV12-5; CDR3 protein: CASVPGVSSNYGYTF; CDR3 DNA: TGTGCTAGTGTCCCAGGGGTTAGTTCTAACTATGGCTACACCTTC
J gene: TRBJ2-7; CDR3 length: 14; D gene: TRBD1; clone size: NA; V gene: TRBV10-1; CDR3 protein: CASSRTGTGNEQYF; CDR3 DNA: TGCGCCAGCAGTAGGACCGGGACAGGGAACGAGCAGTACTTC
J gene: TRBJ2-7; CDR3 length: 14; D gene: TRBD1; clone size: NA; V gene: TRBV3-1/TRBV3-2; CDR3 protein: CASSQGQGSYEQYF; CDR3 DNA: TGTGCCAGCAGCCAAGGACAGGGCTCCTACGAGCAGTACTTC
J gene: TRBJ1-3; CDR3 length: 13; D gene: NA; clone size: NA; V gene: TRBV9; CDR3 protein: CASSVGGGNTIYF; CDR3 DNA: TGTGCCAGCAGCGTAGGAGGAGGCAACACCATATATTTT
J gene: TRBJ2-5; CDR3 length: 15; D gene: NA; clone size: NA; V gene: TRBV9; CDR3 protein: CASSVSPGIQETQYF; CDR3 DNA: TGTGCCAGCAGCGTATCCCCCGGGATCCAAGAGACCCAGTACTTC
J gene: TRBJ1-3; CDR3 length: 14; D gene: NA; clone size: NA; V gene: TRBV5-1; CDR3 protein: CASSSTGSGNTIYF; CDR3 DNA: TGCGCCAGCAGCTCCACGGGCTCTGGAAACACCATATATTTT
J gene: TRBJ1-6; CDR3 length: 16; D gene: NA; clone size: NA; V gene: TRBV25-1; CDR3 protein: CASSARSSTYNSPLHF; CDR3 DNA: TGTGCCAGCAGTGCGAGGAGCTCCACCTATAATTCACCCCTCCACTTT
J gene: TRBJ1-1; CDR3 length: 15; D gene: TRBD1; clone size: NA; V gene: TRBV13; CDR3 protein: CASSPRGQAYTEAFF; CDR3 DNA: TGTGCCAGCAGCCCCCGGGGACAGGCGTACACTGAAGCTTTCTTT
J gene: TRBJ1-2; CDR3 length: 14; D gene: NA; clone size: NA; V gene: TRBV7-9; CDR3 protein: CASSPSGVSYGYTF; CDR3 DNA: TGTGCCAGCAGCCCATCGGGGGTGAGCTATGGCTACACCTTC
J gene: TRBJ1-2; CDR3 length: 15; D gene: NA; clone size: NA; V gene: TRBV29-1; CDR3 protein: CSVFPEGEANYGYTF; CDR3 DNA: TGCAGCGTTTTCCCCGAGGGGGAAGCTAACTATGGCTACACCTTC
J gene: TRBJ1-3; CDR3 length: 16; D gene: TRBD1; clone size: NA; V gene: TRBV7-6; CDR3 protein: CASSLRTGSTGNTIYF; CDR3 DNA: TGTGCCAGCAGCCTTCGGACAGGGTCAACTGGAAACACCATATATTTT
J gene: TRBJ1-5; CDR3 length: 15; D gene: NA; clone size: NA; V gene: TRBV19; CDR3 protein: CASSIYLGPYQPQHF; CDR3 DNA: TGTGCCAGTAGTATATATTTGGGGCCATATCAGCCCCAGCATTTT
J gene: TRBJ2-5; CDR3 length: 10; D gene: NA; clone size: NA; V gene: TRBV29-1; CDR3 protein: CSVVQETQYF; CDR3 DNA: TGCAGCGTTGTCCAGGAGACCCAGTACTTC
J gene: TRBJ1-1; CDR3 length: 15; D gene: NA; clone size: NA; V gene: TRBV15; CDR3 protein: CATSRDRIGGTEAFF; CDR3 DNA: TGTGCCACCAGCAGAGATCGAATAGGAGGCACTGAAGCTTTCTTT
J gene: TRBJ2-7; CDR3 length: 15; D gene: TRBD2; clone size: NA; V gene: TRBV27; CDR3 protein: CASSPWGGRWYEQYF; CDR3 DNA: TGTGCCAGCAGCCCCTGGGGGGGTAGGTGGTACGAGCAGTACTTC
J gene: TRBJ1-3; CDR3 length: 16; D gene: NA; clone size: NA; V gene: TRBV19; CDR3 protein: CASSIQVAGTGNTIYF; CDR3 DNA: TGTGCCAGTAGTATCCAGGTCGCGGGTACTGGAAACACCATATATTTT
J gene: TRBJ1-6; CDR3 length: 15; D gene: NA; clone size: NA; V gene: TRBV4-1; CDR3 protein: CASSQVLHRNSPLHF; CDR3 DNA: TGCGCCAGCAGCCAAGTGTTGCACAGAAATTCACCCCTCCACTTT
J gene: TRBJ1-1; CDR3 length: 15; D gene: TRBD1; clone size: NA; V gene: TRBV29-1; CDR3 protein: CSIEGQGAANTEAFF; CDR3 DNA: TGCAGCATTGAGGGGCAGGGGGCGGCCAACACTGAAGCTTTCTTT
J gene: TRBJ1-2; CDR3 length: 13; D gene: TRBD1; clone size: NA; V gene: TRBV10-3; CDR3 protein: CAAEDRGVYGYTF; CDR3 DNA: TGTGCCGCCGAGGACAGGGGTGTCTATGGCTACACCTTC
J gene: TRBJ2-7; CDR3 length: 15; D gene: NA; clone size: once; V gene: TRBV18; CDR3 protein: CASSPGTDRTYEQYF; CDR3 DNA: TGTGCCAGCTCACCAGGCACCGACAGAACCTACGAGCAGTACTTC
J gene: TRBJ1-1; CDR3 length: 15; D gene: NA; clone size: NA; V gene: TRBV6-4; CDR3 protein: CASRVQGSANTEAFF; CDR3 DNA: TGTGCCAGCAGGGTTCAGGGGTCGGCGAACACTGAAGCTTTCTTT
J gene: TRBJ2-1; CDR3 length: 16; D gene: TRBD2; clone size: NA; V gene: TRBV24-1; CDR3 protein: CATSDRTSGGRNEQFF; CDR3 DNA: TGTGCCACCAGTGATCGGACTAGCGGGGGGCGAAATGAGCAGTTCTTC
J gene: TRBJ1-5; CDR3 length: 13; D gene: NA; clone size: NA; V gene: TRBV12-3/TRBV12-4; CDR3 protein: CASSRGGNQPQHF; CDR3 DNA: TGTGCCAGCAGTAGGGGTGGCAATCAGCCCCAGCATTTT
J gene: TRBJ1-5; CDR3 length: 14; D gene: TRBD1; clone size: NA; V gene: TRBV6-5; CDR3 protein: CASSRQGGGQPQHF; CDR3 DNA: TGTGCCAGCAGCCGACAGGGAGGTGGACAGCCCCAGCATTTT
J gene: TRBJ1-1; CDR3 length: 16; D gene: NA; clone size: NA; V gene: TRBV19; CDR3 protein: CASSHGVQTLVSEAFF; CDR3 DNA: TGTGCCAGTAGCCACGGGGTTCAAACCCTAGTGAGTGAAGCTTTCTTT
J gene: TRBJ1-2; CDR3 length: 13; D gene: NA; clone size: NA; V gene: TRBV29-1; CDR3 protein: CSVVSDTNYGYTF; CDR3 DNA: TGCAGCGTTGTTAGTGACACTAACTATGGCTACACCTTC
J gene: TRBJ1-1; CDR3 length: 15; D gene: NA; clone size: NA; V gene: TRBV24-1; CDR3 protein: CAASDLLGASTEAFF; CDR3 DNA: TGTGCCGCCAGTGATTTGTTGGGGGCGAGCACTGAAGCTTTCTTT
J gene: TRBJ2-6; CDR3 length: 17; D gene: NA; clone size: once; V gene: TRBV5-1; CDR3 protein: CASSAGVAPSGANVLTF; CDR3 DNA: TGCGCCAGCAGCGCAGGGGTAGCCCCCTCTGGGGCCAACGTCCTGACTTTC
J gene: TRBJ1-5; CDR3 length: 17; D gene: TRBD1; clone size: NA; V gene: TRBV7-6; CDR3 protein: CASSPAPAGTGNQPQHF; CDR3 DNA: TGTGCCAGCAGTCCCGCACCCGCCGGGACAGGCAATCAGCCCCAGCATTTT
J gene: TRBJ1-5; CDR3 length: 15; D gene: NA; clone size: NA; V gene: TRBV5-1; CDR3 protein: CASSLEGTSNQPQHF; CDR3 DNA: TGCGCCAGCAGCTTGGAGGGGACTTCCAATCAGCCCCAGCATTTT
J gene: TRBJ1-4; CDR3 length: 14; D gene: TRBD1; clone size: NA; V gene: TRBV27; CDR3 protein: CASSSRGLDEKLFF; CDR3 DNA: TGTGCCAGCAGTAGCAGGGGGCTGGATGAAAAACTGTTTTTT
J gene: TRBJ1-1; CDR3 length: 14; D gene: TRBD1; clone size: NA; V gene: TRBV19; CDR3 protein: CASSTDRSDTEAFF; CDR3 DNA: TGTGCCAGCAGCACGGACAGGTCCGACACTGAAGCTTTCTTT
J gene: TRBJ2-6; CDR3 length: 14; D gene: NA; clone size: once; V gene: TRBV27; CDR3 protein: CATLPSPGANVLTF; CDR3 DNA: TGTGCCACCCTCCCTAGCCCTGGGGCCAACGTCCTGACTTTC
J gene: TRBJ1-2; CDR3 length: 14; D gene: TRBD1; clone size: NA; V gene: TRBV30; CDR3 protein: CAWSSSRGLYGYTF; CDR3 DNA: TGTGCCTGGAGTTCATCAAGGGGGCTCTATGGCTACACCTTC
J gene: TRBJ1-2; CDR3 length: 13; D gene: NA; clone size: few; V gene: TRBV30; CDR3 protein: CAWSVGQGGGYTF; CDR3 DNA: TGTGCCTGGAGTGTCGGTCAGGGCGGTGGCTACACCTTC
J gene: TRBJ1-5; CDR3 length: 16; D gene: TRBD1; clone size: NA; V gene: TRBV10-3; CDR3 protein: CAISDDRGKGNQPQHF; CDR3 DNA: TGTGCCATCAGTGACGACAGGGGAAAGGGCAATCAGCCCCAGCATTTT
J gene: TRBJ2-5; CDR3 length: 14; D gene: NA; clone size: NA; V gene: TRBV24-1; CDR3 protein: CATSDSGLQETQYF; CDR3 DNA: TGTGCCACCAGTGACTCAGGGTTACAAGAGACCCAGTACTTC
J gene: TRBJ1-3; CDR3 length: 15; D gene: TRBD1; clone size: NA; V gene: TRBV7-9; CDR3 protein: CASSLQGAPGNTIYF; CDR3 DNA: TGTGCCAGCAGCTTGCAGGGGGCACCTGGAAACACCATATATTTT
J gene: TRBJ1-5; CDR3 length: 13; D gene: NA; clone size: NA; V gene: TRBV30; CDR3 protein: CAWTRHENQPQHF; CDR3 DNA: TGTGCCTGGACCCGACATGAGAATCAGCCCCAGCATTTT
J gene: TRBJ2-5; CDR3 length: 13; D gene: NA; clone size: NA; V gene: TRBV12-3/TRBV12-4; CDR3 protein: CASRETGIETQYF; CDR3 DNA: TGTGCCAGCAGAGAGACAGGTATTGAGACCCAGTACTTC
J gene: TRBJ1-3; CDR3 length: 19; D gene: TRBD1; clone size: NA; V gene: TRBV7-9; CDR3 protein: CASSSPGQGIHFSGNTIYF; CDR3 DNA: TGTGCCAGCAGCTCCCCGGGACAGGGTATCCATTTCTCTGGAAACACCATATATTTT
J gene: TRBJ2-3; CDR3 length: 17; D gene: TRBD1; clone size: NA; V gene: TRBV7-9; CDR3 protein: CASSLALGQGSTDTQYF; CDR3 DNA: TGTGCCAGCAGCTTAGCTCTAGGACAGGGAAGCACAGATACGCAGTATTTT
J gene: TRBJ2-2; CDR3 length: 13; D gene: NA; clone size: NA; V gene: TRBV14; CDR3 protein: CASSQGGTGELFF; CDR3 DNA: TGTGCCAGCAGCCAGGGGGGAACCGGGGAGCTGTTTTTT
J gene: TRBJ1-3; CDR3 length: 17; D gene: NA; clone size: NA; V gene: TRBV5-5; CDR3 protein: CASSLYSTSNSGNTIYF; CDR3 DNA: TGTGCCAGCAGCTTGTACAGTACCTCCAACTCTGGAAACACCATATATTTT
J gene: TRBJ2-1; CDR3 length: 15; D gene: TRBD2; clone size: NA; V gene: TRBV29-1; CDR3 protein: CSVDGGGGSYNEQFF; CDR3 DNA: TGCAGCGTTGACGGCGGGGGGGGATCCTACAATGAGCAGTTCTTC